A selection of T cell receptor beta chains follows, all from one sample in a study of blood T cell repertoires in COVID-19. Profiling relied on immunoSEQ multiplex PCR, and the TCRdb table lists in-frame clones only, not all of them. The repertoire consists of about 190,000 clones, with 84% occurring once and the leading ten covering approximately 3%. Sequenced input: PBMCs or T cells enriched from blood (not recorded which). Receptor source: a young woman who had been exposed to COVID-19. The CDR3 runs from the conserved cysteine through the conserved F or W. A D gene is named only where the DNA matches it firmly. Some rows mark clone size as missing; the rest say once, few, many or name a class of expanded clone.

DNA | CDR3 | V | D | J | size
TGTGCCTGGAGATATTTCGGGACAGGGAACTACGAGCAGTACTTC | CAWRYFGTGNYEQYF | TRBV30 | TRBD1 | TRBJ2-7 | .
TGTGCCAGCAGCTCTCGGGACAGCTTGACTGAAGCTTTCTTT | CASSSRDSLTEAFF | TRBV11-2 | TRBD1 | TRBJ1-1 | .
TGTGCCAGCAGTTACTCGCCAGGGTTTTATCAGCCCCAGCATTTT | CASSYSPGFYQPQHF | TRBV6-2/TRBV6-3 | . | TRBJ1-5 | .
TGTGCCAGCAGCGTAGCATTGTCGGGTGAAGCTTTCTTT | CASSVALSGEAFF | TRBV9 | . | TRBJ1-1 | .
TGTGCCTCTGCTAAGGGAGCCTCCCACTCCTACGAGCAGTACTTC | CASAKGASHSYEQYF | TRBV6-5 | . | TRBJ2-7 | once
TGCGCCAGCAGCTTGGCCTTAATTGTTGGCTCCGGGGAGCTGTTTTTT | CASSLALIVGSGELFF | TRBV5-1 | . | TRBJ2-2 | .
TGCGCCACCCGTGGGACTAGCGGGGAGAGGCCAGAGCAGTACTTC | CATRGTSGERPEQYF | TRBV10-2 | TRBD2 | TRBJ2-7 | .
TGCAGCGTTGGACAAGGACAGGGGGCTAGGTATGGCTACACCTTC | CSVGQGQGARYGYTF | TRBV29-1 | TRBD1 | TRBJ1-2 | .
TGTGCCAGCAGTTATTTGGGACAGGGTGTTGAAAAACTGTTTTTT | CASSYLGQGVEKLFF | TRBV2 | TRBD1 | TRBJ1-4 | .
TGCAGCGTCCCTAAGGCAGGGGGGACTGAAGCTTTCTTT | CSVPKAGGTEAFF | TRBV29-1 | TRBD1 | TRBJ1-1 | .
TGTGCCAGCAGCTCGGACAGCTATCAGCCCCAGCATTTT | CASSSDSYQPQHF | TRBV9 | . | TRBJ1-5 | .
TGTGCCAGCAAACAGGGGGCCGGCACTGAAGCTTTCTTT | CASKQGAGTEAFF | TRBV27 | TRBD1 | TRBJ1-1 | once
TGTGCCAGCAGCGGTTCAGGGGCCCAGGACGAGCAGTACTTC | CASSGSGAQDEQYF | TRBV9 | . | TRBJ2-7 | .
TGTGCCAGCAGCTTAGCGAGGGCTGCAACTAATGAAAAACTGTTTTTT | CASSLARAATNEKLFF | TRBV7-9 | . | TRBJ1-4 | .
TGTGCCAGCAACAGCCTCGACAATTACGAGCAGTACTTC | CASNSLDNYEQYF | TRBV6-5 | . | TRBJ2-7 | once
TGCGCCAGCAGCACCTCAGGGGGCGTCTATGGCTACACCTTC | CASSTSGGVYGYTF | TRBV4-1 | TRBD1 | TRBJ1-2 | once
TGTGCCAGCAGGGGGGCTGACAGGAATGGCTACACCTTC | CASRGADRNGYTF | TRBV7-9 | . | TRBJ1-2 | few
TGTGCCAGCAGCTCCCTTTGGCGGGGGCCGGGCAAAACTAGCACAGATACGCAGTATTTT | CASSSLWRGPGKTSTDTQYF | TRBV5-8 | . | TRBJ2-3 | .
TGTGCCAGCAGTTTGGGCAAGAACACTGAAGCTTTCTTT | CASSLGKNTEAFF | TRBV27 | . | TRBJ1-1 | .
TGTGCCAGCAGCTCCCGACCTGACGGAGCTAACTATGGCTACACCTTC | CASSSRPDGANYGYTF | TRBV5-5 | . | TRBJ1-2 | few
TGTGCCAGCAGCCGGACAGGGGGATCCTATAATTCACCCCTCCACTTT | CASSRTGGSYNSPLHF | TRBV11-2 | TRBD1 | TRBJ1-6 | .
TGTGCCAGCCGGCCAGCAGGCAACACTGAAGCTTTCTTT | CASRPAGNTEAFF | TRBV18 | . | TRBJ1-1 | .
TGTGCCAGCAGTTCCCCCGGACTAGTTAGGGAGACCCAGTACTTC | CASSSPGLVRETQYF | TRBV6-5 | TRBD2 | TRBJ2-5 | .
TGTGCCAGCAGTGGCTTCGGGGGCACAGATACGCAGTATTTT | CASSGFGGTDTQYF | TRBV2 | . | TRBJ2-3 | once
TGCGCCAGCAGCGAGGACAGCGCCTACGAGCAGTACTTC | CASSEDSAYEQYF | TRBV5-1 | . | TRBJ2-7 | .
TGTGCCAGCAGCTATAAACGGGGGGACGAGCAGTACTTC | CASSYKRGDEQYF | TRBV7-6 | TRBD2 | TRBJ2-7 | many
TGTGCCAGCAGTTTAGTCGGGGGGATCTCCTACAATGAGCAGTTCTTC | CASSLVGGISYNEQFF | TRBV27 | TRBD2 | TRBJ2-1 | once
TGTGCCAGCAGCGCACTAGCGGGCACAGATACGCAGTATTTT | CASSALAGTDTQYF | TRBV9 | TRBD2 | TRBJ2-3 | .
TGCGCCAGCAGCTCCGGGACTAGCGGGGAGACCCAGTACTTC | CASSSGTSGETQYF | TRBV5-1 | TRBD2 | TRBJ2-5 | .
TGTGCCAGCAGCGTAGGGGCTACCCAGGGAGAGACCCAGTACTTC | CASSVGATQGETQYF | TRBV9 | . | TRBJ2-5 | .
TGTGCCAGCAGCTTGGTACAGGGGGCCTCTGGAAACACCATATATTTT | CASSLVQGASGNTIYF | TRBV11-2 | TRBD1 | TRBJ1-3 | .
TGTGCCAGCAGCCCGGGAGCCTCCTCATACATTCAGTACTTC | CASSPGASSYIQYF | TRBV5-4 | . | TRBJ2-4 | .
TGTGCCAGCAGCTTAGATAGGACAGGGGGCGTAGATACGCAGTATTTT | CASSLDRTGGVDTQYF | TRBV11-2 | TRBD1 | TRBJ2-3 | .
TGTGCCAGCAGCGCAATGACGGCGGACTATGGCTACACCTTC | CASSAMTADYGYTF | TRBV9 | . | TRBJ1-2 | .
TGTGCCAGCGGGGCCCTGGCGGGGACGGATTCACCCCTCCACTTT | CASGALAGTDSPLHF | TRBV27 | . | TRBJ1-6 | once
TGTGCCATTCGCCTAGAGGAGACCGTCTATGGCTACACCTTC | CAIRLEETVYGYTF | TRBV10-3 | . | TRBJ1-2 | .
TGTGCCAGCAGCGCGACCAGCGGAAACTATGGCTACACCTTC | CASSATSGNYGYTF | TRBV7-2 | . | TRBJ1-2 | .
TGTGCCAGCTCACCACAGGGGGCCGGCTACACCTTC | CASSPQGAGYTF | TRBV18 | TRBD1 | TRBJ1-2 | few
TGTGCTAGTGGTTCCGGAGGGTACGACGAGCAGTACTTC | CASGSGGYDEQYF | TRBV12-5 | . | TRBJ2-7 | .
TGTGCCAGTCGGACTAGCGGGGGAATCACAGATACGCAGTATTTT | CASRTSGGITDTQYF | TRBV19 | TRBD2 | TRBJ2-3 | .
TGTGCCAGCAGCCCGGTACAGGGGATGGCAAACTATGGCTACACCTTC | CASSPVQGMANYGYTF | TRBV5-6 | TRBD1 | TRBJ1-2 | .